This TCR beta chain was observed in a study of blood T cell repertoires in COVID-19. Germline V gene data show CDR1 as SGDLS and CDR2 as YYNGEE. With 8 bases clipped from V and 8 bases from J, the junction kept 15 bases outside the gene matches. The length of the CDR3 is 15 residues. The protocol was immunoSEQ multiplex PCR, while the TCRdb copy is restricted to in-frame clones and leaves out a portion. The repertoire has 40,000 to 55,000 clones, roughly 80% of them found once; the top ten carry less than 15%. This receptor was taken from a human donor with acute or convalescent COVID-19. The donor label of this sample is uncertain. Sequencing was performed on peripheral blood. The chain joins TRBV9 to TRBJ1-1, with 10 bases that match TRBD1. The CDR3 spells CARGRDRGLLGEAFF. The CDR3 nucleotides read TGTGCCAGAGGAAGGGACAGGGGACTTCTGGGGGAAGCTTTCTTT.